The entry that follows covers one T cell receptor beta chain sequence. Its antigen is not identified. V dropped 5 bases and J dropped 7; count of bases not matched to a gene: 10. CDR3 length: 15 amino acids. Per the germline V gene, CDR1 is SGHAT and CDR2 is FQNNGV. This specimen comes from a study of T cell responses to AZD1222 COVID-19 vaccine. The data were produced by immunoSEQ multiplex PCR, yet TCRdb's version contains in-frame clones alone and is incomplete. The sample records about 140,000 clones, more than 85% being singletons. Overall study findings and caveats: Spike-specific TCRs gained breadth and depth after people received two AZD1222 doses. Vaccine-associated CD4 TCRs ranged over spike, dominating at 160-218 and 743-854. At baseline, just a handful of AZD1222 recipients tested seropositive. A mostly white British donor set with more females was recruited, and clonal diversity was possibly underestimated.

Sample: peripheral blood, taken on day 0 of AZD1222 vaccination. This chain uses TRBV11-2 with TRBJ1-4, with 7 bases identical to TRBD1. This TCR was sampled from an adult in good health. DNA for the CDR3: TGTGCCAGCAGCCGAATACAGGGGCGTGTTGAAAAACTGTTTTTT. As protein: CASSRIQGRVEKLFF. The entire variable domain, with the rest obtained from reference TRBV11-2 and TRBJ1-4, is as follows: EAGVAQSPRYKIIEKRQSVAFWCNPISGHATLYWYQQILGQGPKLLIQFQNNGVVDDSQLPKDRFSAERLKGVDSTLKIQPAKLEDSAVYLCASSRIQGRVEKLFFGSGTQLSVL.